The next 20 T cell receptor beta chains were all read from a single sample in a study of blood T cells in healthy people across ages. A second PCR of 7 to 11 cycles used a sample-barcoded 5' primer and a J-beta primer mix. A single record per CDR3 protein comes from TCRdb applying MiXCR to the 5' RACE reads. The sample gives about 1.5 million distinct CDR3 sequences, less than 45% of which show up once; about 3.8% is in the top ten. Sequencing was carried out using blood. Source of these receptors: a young woman in good health.

This clonotype has at least ten counts. The gene calls are TRBV2 and TRBJ2-3, with unresolved D. The germline V gene has CDR1 SNHLY and CDR2 FYNNEI. The CDR3 sequence is 12 residues long. V lost 6 bases and J lost 5, with 9 bases in between. For the CDR3, the DNA is TGTGCCAGCAGCTATATGGGAGATACGCAGTATTTT. The encoded protein is CASSYMGDTQYF.

The chain links TRBV9 to TRBJ1-4; D possibly corresponds to TRBD1 (5 bases). Trimming cost V 0 bases and J 2 bases, with 8 bases left between them. Per germline, CDR1 SGDLS and CDR2 YYNGEE. The CDR3 covers 15 residues. The CDR3 protein is CASSVVGRTNEKLFF. In nucleotides, the CDR3 is TGTGCCAGCAGCGTAGTGGGACGGACTAATGAAAAACTGTTTTTT.

The V and J genes are TRBV12-3 or TRBV12-4 and TRBJ2-1; D assignment may be TRBD1 or TRBD2 (5 bases each). With 3 bases removed from V and 5 bases from J, the gap between germline ends came to 14 bases. There are 15 residues in the CDR3. CDR3 protein: CASSFGGATNNEQFF. CDR3 bases: TGTGCCAGCAGTTTTGGGGGAGCAACGAACAATGAGCAGTTCTTC.

The genes are TRBV4-3 and TRBJ1-2; D is undetermined. The ends were cut back, 3 bases at V and 3 bases at J, with 8 bases in the middle. From germline, CDR1 is LGHNA and CDR2 YSLEER. The CDR3 is 13 residues long. The CDR3 region is CASSQGRHYGYTF. The CDR3 DNA sequence: TGCGCCAGCAGCCAGGGCAGGCACTATGGCTACACCTTC.

The chain carries TRBV12-3 or TRBV12-4 and TRBJ1-2; 8 nucleotides line up with TRBD1. V shed 7 bases, J shed 2 bases, and the junction held 12 bases outside the gene matches. The CDR3 is 16 residues long. The DNA for the CDR3 is TGTGCCAGCACCACTGGATGGACAGGGTTGAACTATGGCTACACCTTC. Translated: CASTTGWTGLNYGYTF.

This chain joins TRBV20-1 and TRBJ2-3; 11 bases agree with TRBD2. This CDR3 has 15 amino acids. CDR1 and CDR2 (germline): DFQATT, SNEGSKA (reference sequence). With 3 bases clipped from V and 2 bases from J, the junction kept 4 bases outside the gene matches. The CDR3 region is CSASSSGRTTDTQYF. Written as DNA, the CDR3 is TGCAGTGCTAGCTCTAGCGGGAGGACCACAGATACGCAGTATTTT.

This rearrangement joins TRBV24-1 to TRBJ2-5; the match to TRBD2 covers 10 bases. V gave up 10 bases and J gave up 5 bases; unmatched junction bases: 9. This CDR3 is 14 amino acids long. The V gene's germline CDR1 is KGHDR and CDR2 SFDVKD. DNA of the CDR3: TGTGCCACTAAAGCGGGAGGGCCAGGGGAGACCCAGTACTTC. Protein sequence: CATKAGGPGETQYF.

This clonotype was seen a few times. The CDR3 is CAWSVQGGTYEQYF. The DNA of the CDR3 is TGTGCCTGGAGTGTACAGGGGGGAACCTACGAGCAGTACTTC. This chain connects TRBV30 to TRBJ2-7; 8 nucleotides line up with TRBD1. The CDR3 runs to 14 residues. With V trimmed by 0 bases and J by 2 bases, 3 bases remained unmatched. Germline CDR1 GTSNPN, CDR2 SVGIG (reference sequence).

The chain carries TRBV7-9 and TRBJ1-1, with D perhaps TRBD1 (6 bases). CDR1 and CDR2 from the germline V gene are SEHNR and FQNEAQ (reference sequence). This CDR3 contains 13 residues. Trimming shortened V by 7 bases and J by 3 bases, and 12 bases separated the two germline ends. In nucleotides, the CDR3 is TGTGCCAGCACAGACAGGAGGGACACTGAAGCTTTCTTT. Translation gives CASTDRRDTEAFF.

This clonotype appeared many times. This sequence joins TRBV12-3 or TRBV12-4 and TRBJ1-5; TRBD1 matches 10 bases. With 5 bases clipped from V and 5 bases from J, the junction kept 3 bases outside the gene matches. This CDR3 region has 14 residues. The CDR3 region has the DNA TGTGCCAGCAGTCAAGGGACAGGGGATCAGCCCCAGCATTTT. It specifies CASSQGTGDQPQHF.

The rearrangement links TRBV24-1 to TRBJ2-4; TRBD2 is a possible D gene (5 bases). The tail of the sequence fits TRBJ2-7 better, so the J call may be wrong. The CDR3 is 13 amino acids. The germline V gene has CDR1 KGHDR and CDR2 SFDVKD. The CDR3 DNA reads TGTGCCACCAGAATGACTCCGCGGGACGAGCAGTACTTC. This translates into CATRMTPRDEQYF.

This sequence joins TRBV5-1 and TRBJ2-6; TRBD2 aligns across 10 bases. The CDR3 length is 17 residues. The V and J ends lost 2 bases and 3 bases, in that order; junction bases with no gene match: 5. Germline V gives CDR1 SGHRS, CDR2 YFSETQ. The CDR3 coding sequence is TGCGCCAGCAGCTTTCTAGCGGGAGAAGGTGGGGCCAACGTCCTGACTTTC. Protein sequence: CASSFLAGEGGANVLTF.

This clonotype has only a few counts. The chain has TRBV3-1 and TRBJ2-7; D gene uncertain. Trimming removed 3 bases at V and 2 bases at J, with 5 bases between. This CDR3 has 12 amino acids. Looked up from germline, CDR1 is LGHDT and CDR2 is YNNKEL (reference sequence). In DNA form, the CDR3 reads TGTGCCAGCAGCCAGTCTCCCTACGAGCAGTACTTC. Translated, it gives CASSQSPYEQYF.

The V call is TRBV2, the J call TRBJ1-2; D call uncertain. The CDR3 consists of 14 residues. Germline CDR1 and CDR2: SNHLY and FYNNEI. V was trimmed by 5 bases and J by 4 bases, leaving 14 bases between them. The CDR3 DNA sequence: TGTGCCAGCAGTCCGTCAGTCATGGCCTATGGCTACACCTTC. Its protein product is CASSPSVMAYGYTF.

This chain uses TRBV20-1 with TRBJ2-7, with a tentative D call TRBD2 (6 bases). From germline, CDR1 is DFQATT and CDR2 SNEGSKA (reference sequence). This CDR3 has 15 amino acids. The V and J ends lost 0 bases and 2 bases respectively, with 14 bases between them. CDR3 bases: TGCAGTGCTAGAGATAACCGGGAGCTTCCCTACGAGCAGTACTTC. Translation gives CSARDNRELPYEQYF.

The CDR3 protein is CSVRRPYSYNEQFF. CDR3 nucleotide sequence: TGCAGCGTAAGACGACCCTACTCCTACAATGAGCAGTTCTTC. The V gene is TRBV29-1, the J gene TRBJ2-1; D is ambiguous. V lost 6 bases and J 0 bases, leaving 12 bases between the germline ends. The CDR3 has 14 residues. Per germline, CDR1 SQVTM and CDR2 ANQGSEA.

This chain joins TRBV11-2 and TRBJ2-6, with D uncertain. The CDR3 is 15 residues long. The germline V and J ends were trimmed by 5 bases and 2 bases, with 10 bases remaining between them. CDR1 and CDR2 (germline): SGHAT, FQNNGV. The CDR3 nucleotides are TGTGCCAGCAGCCCACAGAGAACTGGGGCCAACGTCCTGACTTTC. Translating gives CASSPQRTGANVLTF.

Remarks on this clonotype: A junction boundary mismatches the germline segment, possibly from a read error. The J gene is TRBJ2-5, the V gene TRBV4-2; D not resolved. The length of the CDR3 is 12 residues. CDR1 is LGHNA, CDR2 YNFKEQ, per germline. The CDR3 coding sequence is TGTGCCAGCAACCAAGGATCGGAGACCCAGTACTTC. This codes for CASNQGSETQYF.

V gene TRBV12-5 combines with J gene TRBJ2-1; 8 bases match TRBD2. Germline V CDR1 and CDR2: LGHNT, FRNRAP. Trimming cost V 7 bases and J 4 bases; bases outside gene matches: 9. This CDR3 contains 15 residues. CDR3 in DNA: TGTGCTAGTGAACCGGACTCGGGAGGGTACAATGAGCAGTTCTTC. It is translated as CASEPDSGGYNEQFF.

The chain is built from TRBV4-2 and TRBJ2-1; TRBD2 might be the D (7 bases). CDR3 length equals 17 residues. Germline V gene sequence: CDR1 LGHNA, CDR2 YNFKEQ. The V and J ends lost 4 bases and 4 bases respectively, with 20 bases between them. The CDR3 DNA reads TGTGCCAGCAGCCCCTCTTTAGGGGGAGGGCCGTACAATGAGCAGTTCTTC. Its translation is CASSPSLGGGPYNEQFF.